This TCR beta chain was captured in a study of blood T cells in healthy people across ages. Looking at the study overall: Template switching recovered approximately one barcoded beta molecule for every two T cells.

This CDR3 is 14 amino acids long. The V and J ends lost 6 bases and 6 bases respectively, with 15 bases between them. Germline lookup yields CDR1 MDHEN and CDR2 SYDVKM. In the case of this clonotype: Its specificity is not known.

Regarding the study as a whole: A roughly linear fall in TCR beta diversity per million T cells was seen with increasing age.

Each donor had around 11 milliliters of peripheral blood drawn. Each sample used at least 6.5 million PBMCs. A second about 6 to 12 cycle PCR used barcoded and J-beta primers. In TCRdb, the 5' RACE reads were re-called with MiXCR into one record per CDR3 protein. This sample has approximately 730,000 distinct CDR3 sequences; less than 70% occur once, and the top ten carry roughly 40%. This TCR was recovered from a man older than 75 in good health. This rearrangement joins TRBV28 to TRBJ2-1; D not certain. Sequencing was done on a sample of blood. CDR3 loop: CASSTRGGSNEQFF. DNA for the CDR3: TGTGCCAGCAGCACACGCGGCGGAAGCAATGAGCAGTTCTTC. Full variable domain (rest looked up from reference TRBV28 and TRBJ2-1): DVKVTQSSRYLVKRTGEKVFLECVQDMDHENMFWYRQDPGLGLRLIYFSYDVKMKEKGDIPEGYSVSREKKERFSLILESASTNQTSMYLCASSTRGGSNEQFFGPGTRLTVL.